A single TCR beta chain is shown here with its context. V was clipped by 1 base and J by 5 bases; unmatched bases: 8. Germline lookup yields CDR1 SGHDT and CDR2 YYEEEE. The length of the CDR3 is 16 residues. Libraries were prepared by immunoSEQ multiplex PCR; TCRdb keeps only in-frame clonotypes and omits some of them. The table records 200,000 to 300,000 clones, around nine tenths of them present only once. The entry originates in a study of blood T cell repertoires in COVID-19. Sequencing was performed on peripheral blood. The source of this sequence is a man in his forties who had recovered from COVID-19. The chain carries TRBV5-6 and TRBJ2-5, with 10 bases matching TRBD2. The CDR3 loop reads CASSLPLAGAGETQYF. The DNA of the CDR3 is TGTGCCAGCAGCTTGCCGCTAGCGGGGGCCGGGGAGACCCAGTACTTC.